What follows are 22 T cell receptor beta chains derived from one specimen sequenced in a study. MiXCR, run by TCRdb on the 5' RACE reads, gives a single entry per CDR3 protein. The data hold around 5,300 distinct CDR3 sequences, with 70% to 80% observed a single time. Sequenced sample: naive CD4+ T cells sorted from blood. Subset indicated: naive CD4+ T cells, CD4+CD45RA+CD25-. The receptors stem from a female donor with breast cancer.

The rearrangement uses TRBV11-2 and TRBJ2-2; D is possibly TRBD2 (5 bases). The V gene's germline CDR1 is SGHAT and CDR2 FQNNGV. The CDR3 totals 14 residues. V lost 8 bases, J lost 7 bases, and 17 bases lay in between. The CDR3 protein is CASAASQAGGELFF. The CDR3 bases are TGTGCCAGCGCCGCAAGCCAGGCGGGCGGGGAGCTGTTTTTT.

The chain combines TRBV20-1 with TRBJ1-1; 8 nucleotides align to TRBD1. Trimming at V came to 6 bases and at J to 5 bases, leaving 8 bases not matched to a gene. The V gene's germline CDR1 is DFQATT and CDR2 SNEGSKA (reference sequence). CDR3 size: 13 residues. The CDR3 here is CSANGQGKTEAFF. In DNA, the CDR3 is TGCAGTGCGAATGGACAGGGAAAGACTGAAGCTTTCTTT.

This clonotype was recorded only once. The chain uses TRBV7-6 and TRBJ2-5, with D maybe TRBD2 (6 bases). Germline V gene data show CDR1 as SGHVS and CDR2 as FNYEAQ. This CDR3 is 15 amino acids long. V lost 5 bases, J lost 1 base, and 14 bases lay in between. In nucleotides, the CDR3 is TGTGCCAGCAGCGGCGGAGGGGATATCCAAGAGACCCAGTACTTC. It yields the protein CASSGGGDIQETQYF.

The rearrangement links TRBV6-6 to TRBJ2-7; 11 bases fit TRBD1. From germline, CDR1 is MNHNY and CDR2 SVGAGI (reference sequence). There are 13 residues in the CDR3. The junction had 5 bases not matched to a gene; V was cut back by 7 bases and J by 6 bases. CDR3 sequence reads: CASNRTGGGEQYF. The CDR3 nucleotides read TGTGCCAGCAATCGGACAGGGGGCGGCGAGCAGTACTTC.

There are a few counts of this clonotype. At one end, the junction sequence differs from germline, possibly due to a read error. The gene calls are TRBV5-5 and TRBJ2-1; D gene ambiguous. Germline loops: CDR1 SGHKS, CDR2 YYEKEE (reference sequence). The CDR3 totals 14 residues. The CDR3: CASRLNPTYNEQFF. DNA of the CDR3: TGTGCCAGCCGCTTGAACCCGACCTACAATGAGCAGTTCTTC. Full variable domain (outside the CDR3, taken from reference TRBV5-5 and TRBJ2-1): DAGVTQSPTHLIKTRGQQVTLRCSPISGHKSVSWYQQVLGQGPQFIFQYYEKEERGRGNFPDRFSARQFPNYSSELNVNALLLGDSALYLCASRLNPTYNEQFFGPGTRLTVL.

V usage is TRBV20-1 and J usage is TRBJ2-3, with unresolved D. The CDR3 contains 12 residues. CDR1 is DFQATT and CDR2 is SNEGSKA in the germline V gene (reference sequence). The CDR3 is CSPTPSTDTQYF. The CDR3 coding sequence is TGCAGCCCCACCCCTTCCACAGATACGCAGTATTTT.

The genes are TRBV19 and TRBJ1-1; 9 bases align to TRBD1. Germline V gene lookup returns CDR1 LNHDA and CDR2 SQIVND (reference sequence). After removal of 5 bases from V and 3 bases from J, the junction contained 7 bases not matched to a gene. The CDR3 covers 15 residues. The CDR3 region is CASSGRQGGDTEAFF. The CDR3 DNA reads as TGTGCCAGTAGTGGACGACAGGGGGGGGACACTGAAGCTTTCTTT.

This clonotype was recorded a few times. The J gene is TRBJ2-1, the V gene TRBV4-1, with TRBD2 identical over 8 bases. V was pared by 0 bases and J by 6 bases, with 7 bases of the junction left unmatched. This CDR3 comprises 16 residues. Looked up from germline, CDR1 is MGHRA and CDR2 is YSYEKL. This CDR3 is CASSQESAGGINEQFF. The CDR3 coding sequence is TGCGCCAGCAGCCAAGAGTCCGCGGGAGGAATCAATGAGCAGTTCTTC.

The chain recombines TRBV2 with TRBJ2-1, with 10 bases fitting TRBD2. The CDR3 runs 15 residues. The J segment lost 4 bases and the V segment lost 4 bases, leaving 4 bases of the junction unmatched. Germline loops: CDR1 SNHLY, CDR2 FYNNEI. The chain's CDR3 is CASSVSSGRYNEQFF. CDR3 nucleotides: TGTGCCAGCAGTGTTTCTAGCGGGAGATACAATGAGCAGTTCTTC.

The chain employs TRBV20-1 and TRBJ2-5; no clear D. V gave up 0 bases and J gave up 2 bases, with 7 bases separating them. The CDR3 is 13 amino acids. CDR1 and CDR2 (germline): DFQATT, SNEGSKA (reference sequence). CDR3 DNA sequence: TGCAGTGCTAGAGATGTGCAACAAGAGACCCAGTACTTC. Its protein is CSARDVQQETQYF.

This clonotype was counted a single time. In this CDR3 the conserved last residue, phenylalanine or tryptophan, is missing, so a read error is likely. The chain links TRBV5-6 to TRBJ2-7; D is undetermined. Germline V gene sequence: CDR1 SGHDT, CDR2 YYEEEE. Trimming took off 2 bases at V and 6 bases at J, with 24 bases between the two ends. This CDR3 comprises 17 residues. Written as DNA, the CDR3 is TGTGCCAGCAGCTTCGGGCGACGGACGTTCGGAAGTGGCGAGCAGTACCTC. It translates to CASSFGRRTFGSGEQYL.

This rearrangement joins TRBV10-1 to TRBJ1-6; D gene unclear. This CDR3 is 14 amino acids long. V was pared by 0 bases and J by 9 bases, with 9 bases between. Germline CDR1 WNHNN, CDR2 SYGVQD (reference sequence). The CDR3 is CASSESPTGSPLHF. The CDR3 nucleotides are TGCGCCAGCAGTGAGTCACCGACGGGTTCACCCCTCCACTTT.

V gene TRBV7-9 combines with J gene TRBJ1-2; D unclear. V was trimmed by 1 base and J by 3 bases, leaving 0 bases between them. The CDR3 consists of 11 residues. Per germline, CDR1 SEHNR and CDR2 FQNEAQ (reference sequence). CDR3 loop: CASSLDYGYTF. The CDR3 nucleotides read TGTGCCAGCAGCTTAGACTATGGCTACACCTTC.

This chain connects TRBV27 to TRBJ1-6, with D perhaps matching TRBD1 (5 bases). Germline V gives CDR1 MNHEY, CDR2 SMNVEV (reference sequence). Trimming removed 7 bases at V and 14 bases at J, with 21 bases between. This CDR3 contains 14 residues. The CDR3 here is CASKSRASRGTLHF. DNA for the CDR3: TGTGCCAGCAAATCTCGGGCATCACGGGGGACCCTCCACTTT.

The chain is built from TRBV12-3 or TRBV12-4 and TRBJ1-1; maybe TRBD1 (5 bases). This CDR3 is built from 14 residues. The germline V and J ends were trimmed by 3 bases and 3 bases, with 11 bases remaining between them. The CDR3 here is CASSFRGVDTEAFF. The CDR3 region has the DNA TGTGCCAGCAGTTTTAGGGGAGTCGACACTGAAGCTTTCTTT.

The chain employs TRBV11-3 and TRBJ2-1; D is possibly TRBD1 or TRBD2 (6 bases each). V was shortened by 0 bases and J by 9 bases, with 15 bases between the two germline ends. Germline values: CDR1 SGHNT, CDR2 YENEEA. This CDR3 is 15 amino acids long. The DNA of the CDR3 is TGTGCCAGCAGCTTAGATCTTTGGGGGGCGGCTGAGCAGTTCTTC. Protein product: CASSLDLWGAAEQFF.

This chain joins TRBV5-1 and TRBJ2-5; D may match TRBD1 or TRBD2 (6 bases each). Germline V gene sequence: CDR1 SGHRS, CDR2 YFSETQ. This CDR3 comprises 17 residues. The V gene lost 3 bases and the J gene lost 1 base, with 19 bases spanning the gap. CDR3 nucleotides: TGCGCCAGCAGCTCCCCCCGCGGACGGGGGCTCCAAGAGACCCAGTACTTC. Its translation is CASSSPRGRGLQETQYF.

The table lists this clonotype with a few counts. The V gene is TRBV6-1, the J gene TRBJ2-7; no clear D gene. This CDR3 comprises 11 residues. Germline CDR1 reads MNHNS; CDR2 reads SASEGT. Trimming pared 4 bases from V and 7 bases from J, leaving 8 bases between. Here the CDR3 reads CASSAETEQYF. The DNA for the CDR3 is TGTGCCAGCAGTGCAGAGACAGAGCAGTACTTC.

This chain uses TRBV11-3 with TRBJ2-7; no firm D call. Between the trimmed V and J ends, which lost 1 base and 6 bases, there was a span of 13 bases. CDR3 length: 14 residues. From germline, CDR1 is SGHNT and CDR2 YENEEA. CDR3 amino acids: CASSLVGRESEQYF. CDR3 coding DNA: TGTGCCAGCAGCTTAGTTGGGCGAGAGTCCGAGCAGTACTTC.

V gene TRBV4-2 combines with J gene TRBJ2-7, with TRBD2 identical over 7 bases. V lost 1 base, J lost 2 bases, and 11 bases stayed unmatched. The V gene's germline CDR1 is LGHNA and CDR2 YNFKEQ. This CDR3 comprises 17 residues. As DNA, the CDR3 is TGTGCCAGCAGCCAAGTTTTTGGGGCTAGCGGCACCTACGAGCAGTACTTC. Its translation is CASSQVFGASGTYEQYF.

This clonotype has a handful of counts. The rearrangement joins TRBV20-1 to TRBJ2-7; 10 nucleotides agree with TRBD2. V shed 4 bases, J shed 9 bases, and the junction held 15 bases outside the gene matches. Germline CDR1 reads DFQATT; CDR2 reads SNEGSKA (reference sequence). This CDR3 contains 15 residues. The CDR3 DNA is TGCAGTGCTACTGAACCTAGCGGGGGTGGCATACGGCAGTACTTC. Amino acid sequence: CSATEPSGGGIRQYF.

V gene TRBV7-9 combines with J gene TRBJ2-5, with 9 positions matching TRBD2. Germline V CDR1 and CDR2: SEHNR, FQNEAQ (reference sequence). There are 14 residues in the CDR3. V lost 5 bases, J lost 5 bases, and 6 bases stayed unmatched. The CDR3 coding sequence is TGTGCCAGCAGCCTTACCGCGGGGGGGGAGACCCAGTACTTC. Translation gives CASSLTAGGETQYF.